Sequencing of this T cell receptor beta chain was carried out in a study of blood T cells in healthy people across ages. This CDR3 is 14 amino acids long. Germline-derived CDR1 and CDR2 are SGDLS and YYNGEE. Trimming removed 7 bases from V and 4 bases from J; junction bases left unmatched: 3. About this clonotype: A read error is possible here, since a much larger clone lies one base away.

A second PCR of about 7 to 12 cycles used a sample-barcoded 5' primer and a J-beta primer mix. Using its own MiXCR run on the 5' RACE reads, TCRdb lists one record per CDR3 protein. The table has under 2 million distinct CDR3 sequences, roughly 32% seen once. The TCR sequence derives from a woman aged 25 to 39 in good health. The rearrangement links TRBV9 to TRBJ2-3, with 13 positions matching TRBD2. Sequencing was done on a sample of blood. The DNA of the CDR3 is TGTGCCAGCGGGACTAGCGGGAATTCAGATACGCAGTATTTT. It yields the protein CASGTSGNSDTQYF.